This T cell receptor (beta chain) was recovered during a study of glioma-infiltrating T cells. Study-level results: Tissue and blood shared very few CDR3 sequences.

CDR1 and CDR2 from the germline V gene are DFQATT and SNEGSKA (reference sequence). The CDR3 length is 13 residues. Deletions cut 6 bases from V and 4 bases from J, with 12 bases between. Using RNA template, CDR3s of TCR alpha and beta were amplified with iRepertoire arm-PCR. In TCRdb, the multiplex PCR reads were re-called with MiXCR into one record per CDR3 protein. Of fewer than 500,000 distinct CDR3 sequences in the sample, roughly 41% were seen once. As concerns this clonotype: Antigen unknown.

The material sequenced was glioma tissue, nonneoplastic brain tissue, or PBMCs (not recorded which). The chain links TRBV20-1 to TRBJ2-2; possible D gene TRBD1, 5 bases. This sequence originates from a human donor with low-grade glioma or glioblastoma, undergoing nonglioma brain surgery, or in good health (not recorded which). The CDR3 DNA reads TGCAGTGCGGTAGGGGCGAGCACCGGGGAGCTGTTTTTT. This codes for CSAVGASTGELFF.